These T cell receptor beta chains were read from a single sample in a study of blood T cell repertoires in COVID-19. Sequencing used immunoSEQ multiplex PCR; TCRdb keeps in-frame clones, though not all of them. The repertoire holds 290,000 or so clones, around 90% seen once, with 1.3% in the top ten. The sequencing sample was made of peripheral blood. The origin of the receptors is a man aged 70-80 years with acute or convalescent COVID-19. CDR3s include the opening cysteine and the closing phenylalanine or tryptophan.

v_call: TRBV20-1
cdr3_aa: CSARQGEQYF

v_call: TRBV5-4
cdr3_aa: CASSPGTSGASTDTQYF

v_call: TRBV28
cdr3_aa: CASSPSGGPAYNEQFF

v_call: TRBV21-1
cdr3_aa: CASSKALSGDRGDRNTF

v_call: TRBV7-6
cdr3_aa: CASSLSAGTGFGYTF

v_call: TRBV28
cdr3_aa: CASSPGGGLADTQYF

v_call: TRBV29-1
cdr3_aa: CSGGQASNTEAFF

v_call: TRBV24-1
cdr3_aa: CATSPSGYEQYF

v_call: TRBV11-1
cdr3_aa: CASSAPGNLFGYTF

v_call: TRBV19
cdr3_aa: CASSNTGGTEAFF

v_call: TRBV29-1
cdr3_aa: CSFLTSGSETQYF

v_call: TRBV7-2
cdr3_aa: CASSSDRGGEETQYF

v_call: TRBV7-9
cdr3_aa: CASSLGTGGVGTQYF

v_call: TRBV12-3/TRBV12-4
cdr3_aa: CASSFTGQETQYF

v_call: TRBV6-6
cdr3_aa: CASSYSEGGAFF

v_call: TRBV21-1
cdr3_aa: CASSKGDRTYEQYF

v_call: TRBV25-1
cdr3_aa: CASGRGYGYTF

v_call: TRBV5-1
cdr3_aa: CASARDPNTGELFF

v_call: TRBV4-2
cdr3_aa: CASSQHGVDYGYTF

v_call: TRBV7-6
cdr3_aa: CASSLAKGEGDIQYF

v_call: TRBV11-1
cdr3_aa: CASSFLAQMNTEAFF